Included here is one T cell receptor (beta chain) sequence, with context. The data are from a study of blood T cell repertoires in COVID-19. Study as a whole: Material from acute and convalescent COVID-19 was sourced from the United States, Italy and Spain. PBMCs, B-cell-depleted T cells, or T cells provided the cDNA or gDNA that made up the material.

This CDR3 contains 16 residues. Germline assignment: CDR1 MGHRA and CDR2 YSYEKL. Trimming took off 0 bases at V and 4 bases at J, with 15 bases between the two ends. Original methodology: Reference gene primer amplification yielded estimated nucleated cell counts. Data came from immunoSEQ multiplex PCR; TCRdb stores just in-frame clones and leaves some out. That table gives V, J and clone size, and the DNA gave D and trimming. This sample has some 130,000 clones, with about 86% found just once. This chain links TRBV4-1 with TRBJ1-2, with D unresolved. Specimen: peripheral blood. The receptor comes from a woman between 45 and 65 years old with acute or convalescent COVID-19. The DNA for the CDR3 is TGCGCCAGCAGCCAAGATCAGACCCCGGGGAGCTATGGCTACACCTTC. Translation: CASSQDQTPGSYGYTF.